The present T cell receptor beta chain was sequenced within a study of liver allograft versus peripheral blood T cells. Overall study: The study compared liver allograft T cell receptor repertoires against peripheral blood repertoires of liver transplant recipients. General study results and limits: Liver allografts reportedly held T cell receptor repertoires unlike those in peripheral blood.

CDR3 size: 13 residues. With 5 bases removed from V and 1 base from J, the gap between germline ends came to 9 bases. Germline CDR1 reads SGHKS; CDR2 reads YYEKEE (reference sequence). The table lists this clonotype with a few counts. The antigen is undetermined. TCRdb re-derived calls from the reads in MiXCR, one entry per CDR3 protein. In the table there are some 10,000 distinct CDR3 sequences, about a fifth of which are singletons. The sequence was collected from a human patient who had a liver transplant. Some T cells may trace back to the graft donor. The V and J genes are TRBV5-5 and TRBJ1-1; D might be TRBD1 (5 bases). In DNA form, the CDR3 reads TGTGCCAGCAGTAAAGACAGGAACACTGAAGCTTTCTTT. It encodes CASSKDRNTEAFF.